This record covers a single TCR beta chain. Germline V gives CDR1 MDHEN, CDR2 SYDVKM. This CDR3 comprises 14 residues. V lost 3 bases, J lost 4 bases, and 12 bases lay in between. The sample originates from a study of blood T cell repertoires in COVID-19. Background on the study: The United States, Italy and Spain were the sources of the acute and convalescent COVID-19 samples.

Under the authors' procedure: Estimation of nucleated cell counts relied on the amplification of reference gene primers. The protocol was immunoSEQ multiplex PCR, while the TCRdb copy is restricted to in-frame clones and leaves out a portion. V and J calls and clone size are as listed in that table; D and trimming were resolved from the DNA. The table records under 250,000 clones, 85% to 90% of them present only once. The receptor was derived from a woman in her sixties or seventies with acute or convalescent COVID-19. The chain employs TRBV28 and TRBJ1-2; D ambiguous. Input material: peripheral blood. The CDR3 DNA reads TGTGCCAGCAGTTTGGAGGGTTTCGTCTATGGCTACACCTTC. Protein: CASSLEGFVYGYTF.